These 9 T cell receptor beta chains were all obtained from the same sample, sequenced in a study of T-cell reconstitution after alpha-beta-depleted transplantation in children. Unique molecular identifiers tagged the TCRbeta library. TCRdb called the PCR reads again in MiXCR, with one record for every CDR3 protein. The sample contains approximately 490,000 distinct CDR3 sequences, roughly a tenth of which appear only once. The sample was PBMCs, taken before TCRalphabeta/CD19-depleted stem cell transplant. The source of these receptors is a child younger than 10 with inherited bone marrow failure, due to receive a stem cell transplant.

This clonotype was counted at least ten times. This chain links TRBV20-1 with TRBJ1-5; the D gene is possibly TRBD1 (6 bases). Germline V gene data show CDR1 as DFQATT and CDR2 as SNEGSKA (reference sequence). CDR3 size: 12 residues. The V end lost 6 bases, the J end lost 1 base, and 7 bases lay between the germline ends. CDR3 DNA: TGCAGTGCCGGGGGCAGCAATCAGCCCCAGCATTTT. This translates into CSAGGSNQPQHF.

The V gene is TRBV5-6, the J gene TRBJ1-2; 7 nucleotides match TRBD1. The CDR3 covers 16 residues. CDR1 and CDR2 (germline): SGHDT, YYEEEE. J was trimmed by 5 bases and V by 2 bases; bases with no gene match: 12. The CDR3 sequence is CASSFWVTGFDYGYTF. DNA for the CDR3: TGTGCCAGCAGCTTTTGGGTGACAGGGTTCGATTATGGCTACACCTTC.

In this sample, this clonotype turned up many times. V is TRBV25-1 and J is TRBJ1-2; D not certain. Deletions cut 6 bases from V and 7 bases from J, with 15 bases between. The CDR3 has 13 amino acids. Germline lookup yields CDR1 MGHDK and CDR2 SYGVNS. The CDR3, as DNA: TGTGCCAGCAGCTCGGGCACCTCGGGTGGCTACACCTTC. It is translated as CASSSGTSGGYTF.

This clonotype was seen repeatedly, ten times or more. The rearrangement joins TRBV7-2 to TRBJ2-7, with D unresolved. Trimming cost V 1 base and J 6 bases, with 13 bases left between them. CDR3 size: 14 residues. CDR1 is SGHTA, CDR2 FQGNSA, per germline. This CDR3 is CASSLGSRPREQYF. Written as DNA, the CDR3 is TGTGCCAGCAGCTTAGGCTCCCGTCCCCGCGAGCAGTACTTC.

This clonotype was found a few times. The chain links TRBV10-2 to TRBJ2-1; tentative D call: TRBD1 (5 bases). CDR1 and CDR2 from the germline V gene are WSHSY and SAAADI. Trimming took 8 bases from V and 2 from J, leaving 10 bases between them. The CDR3 runs to 13 residues. The CDR3 bases are TGCGCCAGCGGGTTGGGGCCCTACAATGAGCAGTTCTTC. Translated: CASGLGPYNEQFF.

This clonotype was seen many times. The chain combines TRBV18 with TRBJ1-6; possible D gene TRBD1, 6 bases. The CDR3 is 15 amino acids. Trimming stripped 3 bases from V and 8 bases from J, with 14 bases between. In germline, CDR1 is KGHSH, CDR2 LQKENI. CDR3 protein: CASSPVDSLDSPLHF. The CDR3 DNA follows: TGTGCCAGCTCACCGGTGGACAGTCTTGATTCACCCCTCCACTTT. Full variable domain (missing parts from reference TRBV18 and TRBJ1-6): NAGVMQNPRHLVRRRGQEARLRCSPMKGHSHVYWYRQLPEEGLKFMVYLQKENIIDESGMPKERFSAEFPKEGPSILRIQQVVRGDSAAYFCASSPVDSLDSPLHFGNGTRLTVT.

The table lists this clonotype with a few counts. This chain joins TRBV28 and TRBJ1-5, with unresolved D. Germline V CDR1 and CDR2: MDHEN, SYDVKM. V lost 2 bases and J 7 bases, leaving 18 bases between the germline ends. The CDR3 has 16 residues. The CDR3 is CASSLKGGQVVQPQHF. CDR3 DNA: TGTGCCAGCAGTTTAAAGGGCGGGCAGGTTGTCCAGCCCCAGCATTTT.

This clonotype was counted ten times or more. The chain has TRBV3-1 and TRBJ2-5; 8 nucleotides match TRBD2. From germline, CDR1 is LGHDT and CDR2 YNNKEL (reference sequence). CDR3 length: 16 residues. Trimming at V came to 1 base and at J to 1 base, leaving 5 bases not matched to a gene. For the CDR3, the DNA is TGTGCCAGCAGCCAAGCCCCGGGAGGGACCCAAGAGACCCAGTACTTC. Its protein is CASSQAPGGTQETQYF.

At least ten counts were recorded for this clonotype. The rearrangement links TRBV6-5 to TRBJ2-4; D unclear. CDR1 is MNHEY and CDR2 is SVGAGI in the germline V gene. Between the trimmed V and J ends, which lost 6 bases and 0 bases, there was a span of 18 bases. The CDR3 has 17 amino acids. The CDR3 loop is CASSYPMRLEAKNIQYF. DNA for the CDR3: TGTGCCAGCAGCTATCCTATGCGCCTGGAAGCCAAAAACATTCAGTACTTC.